This T cell receptor beta chain is from a study of T cells expressing NK-cell markers. Study-level information: The authors derived TCR beta repertoires from sorted CD3+CD56+NKG2C+, CD3+CD56+NKG2C- and CD3+CD56-NKG2C+ T cells. Whole-study findings and limits: The study found dominant NKG2C+ clonotypes at roughly 1.0-7.5% of CD8+ T cells in about six donors. The HCMV specificity of the expanded NKG2C+ T cell clones stayed unresolved.

TCR beta cDNA was made by 5'RACE template switching with UMIs. TCRdb reanalyzed the 5' RACE reads and collapses them to one entry per CDR3 protein, without DNA. Listed are about 260,000 distinct CDR3 sequences; around 3.9% falls within the top ten. A note on this clonotype: Its antigen remains unidentified.

The CDR3 runs to 13 residues. Germline-derived CDR1 and CDR2 are KGHSH and LQKENI. The receptor was isolated from a woman between 18 and 70 years old in good health. The V gene is TRBV18, the J gene TRBJ1-1. Sequences were obtained from blood T cells: a sorted CD56 or NKG2C T cell subset, CD4+ or CD8+ T cells, or bulk PBMC T cells (not recorded which). The CDR3 loop reads CASSPPMNTEAFF.